This T cell receptor beta chain is from a study of response to subunit inactivated influenza vaccine. Study results and caveats: It was the authors' suggestion that each seasonal influenza vaccination recruits few new T cells.

TCRdb reanalysed the RT-PCR reads using MiXCR and keeps one entry per CDR3 protein. Of about 780,000 distinct CDR3 sequences in the sample, 18% are singletons; the top ten hold roughly a tenth. The V gene's germline CDR1 is ENHRY and CDR2 SYGVKD. The CDR3 is 11 residues long. The V and J ends lost 11 bases and 4 bases respectively, with 10 bases between them. This clonotype was detected only a few times. Antigen specificity is unknown. This specimen was PBMCs from blood, taken 5 days after vaccination. This TCR came from a man aged 50 to 60 who received an inactivated influenza vaccine. The chain has TRBV10-3 and TRBJ2-3; D is possibly TRBD2 (5 bases). The CDR3 sequence is CAARGPDTQYF. The DNA of the CDR3 is TGTGCCGCACGAGGGCCAGATACGCAGTATTTT.